Reported below is one T cell receptor (beta chain). The target antigen is unknown. TCRdb processed the RACE reads anew with MiXCR; each CDR3 protein has one entry. The data show tens of thousands of distinct CDR3 sequences, with about 9.9% seen just once and around 1.5% held by the top ten. The time point is: patch test 2, 6 weeks after DPC sensitization. Described treatment: therapeutic diphenylcyclopropenone sensitization with weekly scalp DPC. CDR1 and CDR2 from the germline V gene are MNHEY and SMNVEV (reference sequence). There are 13 residues in the CDR3. The V gene lost 6 bases and the J gene lost 4 bases, with 12 bases spanning the gap. The sample is drawn from a study of human T cells and chemical hapten exposure. Overall study results and limits: Against controls, expanded TCRs gave rise to significantly more large CDR3 similarity clusters.

V gene TRBV27 combines with J gene TRBJ1-2; D is perhaps TRBD1 (6 bases). The sample consisted of whole blood, taken in connection with sensitization to the hapten diphenylcyclopropenone (DPC). The TCR comes from a man aged 18 to 29 with alopecia areata. Some clones in this sample may be carry-over from other donors' samples. CDR3 sequence: CASSQGQSYGYTF. Here the CDR3 DNA reads TGTGCCAGCAGCCAAGGACAGTCCTATGGCTACACCTTC.